Each of the 25 T cell receptor beta chains below was sequenced from the same sample in a study of T-cell memory formation after mild COVID-19. TCRdb re-analysed the 5' RACE reads in MiXCR, keeping a single row per CDR3 protein. The sample lists 180,000 or so distinct CDR3 sequences, roughly 10% occurring once. Sequenced sample: PBMCs or a T cell subset sorted from them (not recorded which). The receptors derive from a man aged 18 to 29 who had mild COVID-19 (a few samples of this study predate the infection). Cell type and time point are not known.

The table lists this clonotype with a few counts. The rearrangement joins TRBV11-2 to TRBJ2-1; tentative D call: TRBD1 (6 bases). The CDR3 length is 14 residues. V was trimmed by 8 bases and J by 0 bases, leaving 11 bases between them. Germline V gene data show CDR1 as SGHAT and CDR2 as FQNNGV. CDR3 sequence reads: CASGGDSSYNEQFF. The DNA of the CDR3 is TGTGCCAGCGGGGGCGATAGCTCCTACAATGAGCAGTTCTTC.

This clonotype was recorded at least ten times. The CDR3 is CASSYSPKGGIEQYV. In DNA, the CDR3 is TGTGCCAGCAGTTACTCCCCTAAAGGGGGCATCGAGCAGTACGTC. The rearrangement uses TRBV6-2 or TRBV6-3 and TRBJ2-7, with TRBD1 identical over 7 bases. The germline V gene has CDR1 MNHEY and CDR2 SVGEGT. The CDR3 is made up of 15 amino acids. The V and J ends lost 0 bases and 6 bases, in that order; junction bases with no gene match: 8.

The chain couples TRBV10-3 to TRBJ1-6; D not certain. Trimming removed 6 bases from V and 10 bases from J, with 16 bases in between. This CDR3 is built from 14 residues. Germline CDR1 reads ENHRY; CDR2 reads SYGVKD. The CDR3 sequence is CAIREDVVRSPLHF. The CDR3 DNA reads TGTGCCATCAGGGAGGACGTGGTTCGGTCACCCCTCCACTTT.

This clonotype has only a few counts. V usage is TRBV7-3 and J usage is TRBJ1-1; D possibly corresponds to TRBD1 (6 bases). Germline loops: CDR1 SGHTA, CDR2 FQGTGA. CDR3 length: 16 residues. V gave up 5 bases and J gave up 1 base, with 17 bases separating them. CDR3 nucleotide sequence: TGTGCCAGCAGCACCTGGCCCCGGGACACGAACACTGAAGCTTTCTTT. Amino acid sequence: CASSTWPRDTNTEAFF.

The count of this clonotype is one. The chain is built from TRBV20-1 and TRBJ1-1; D is perhaps TRBD1 (6 bases). Per germline, CDR1 DFQATT and CDR2 SNEGSKA (reference sequence). This CDR3 has 16 residues. Trimming removed 4 bases at V and 1 base at J, with 19 bases between. The CDR3, as DNA: TGCAGTGCTAAGGCCCCCGGGGGGCCGAAGAACACTGAAGCTTTCTTT. This sequence encodes CSAKAPGGPKNTEAFF.

The V gene is TRBV7-9, the J gene TRBJ1-2, with a tentative D call TRBD1 (5 bases). The CDR3 totals 15 residues. Trimming took 0 bases from V and 4 from J, leaving 12 bases between them. CDR1 and CDR2 (germline): SEHNR, FQNEAQ (reference sequence). CDR3 in DNA: TGTGCCAGCAGCTTAGCGTTAGGGGAACGCTATGGCTACACCTTC. Protein sequence: CASSLALGERYGYTF. Combining the CDR3 with reference TRBV7-9 and TRBJ1-2 gives the whole variable domain DTGVSQNPRHKITKRGQNVTFRCDPISEHNRLYWYRQTLGQGPEFLTYFQNEAQLEKSRLLSDRFSAERPKGSFSTLEIQRTEQGDSAMYLCASSLALGERYGYTFGSGTRLTVV.

The rearrangement joins TRBV15 to TRBJ1-2; 7 positions agree with TRBD1. There are 13 residues in the CDR3. The V gene end was trimmed by 5 bases and the J gene end by 5 bases; junction bases not matched to a gene: 5. Germline CDR1 LNHNV, CDR2 YYDKDF (reference sequence). The CDR3 DNA is TGTGCCACCAGCCAGGGACAGTTATATGGCTACACCTTC. It is translated as CATSQGQLYGYTF.

The table lists this clonotype with a few counts. The chain is built from TRBV7-2 and TRBJ2-1; 9 positions agree with TRBD2. With V trimmed by 5 bases and J by 5 bases, 4 bases remained unmatched. Germline V lookup: CDR1 SGHTA, CDR2 FQGNSA. The CDR3 spans 14 residues. The CDR3 region has the DNA TGTGCCAGCAGCGCGGGACTAGCCCACAATGAGCAGTTCTTC. Protein sequence: CASSAGLAHNEQFF.

This clonotype was counted between two and nine times. The CDR3 here is CASSQERDLAAYEQYV. The DNA for the CDR3 is TGTGCCAGCAGCCAAGAGAGGGATCTAGCGGCCTACGAGCAGTACGTC. This rearrangement joins TRBV14 to TRBJ2-7, with 7 bases matching TRBD2. The CDR3 spans 16 residues. Germline V CDR1 and CDR2: SGHDN, FVKESK. The V gene end was trimmed by 0 bases and the J gene end by 2 bases; junction bases not matched to a gene: 7.

This clonotype came up a few times. This sequence joins TRBV24-1 and TRBJ1-5; 8 bases map to TRBD1. Losses at the gene ends were 1 base for V and 3 bases for J; bases not matched to a gene: 10. From germline, CDR1 is KGHDR and CDR2 SFDVKD. This CDR3 has 18 amino acids. This CDR3 is CATSDFKPKTGDNQPQHF. CDR3 DNA: TGTGCCACCAGTGATTTCAAGCCCAAGACAGGGGACAATCAGCCCCAGCATTTT.

J is TRBJ2-1 and V is TRBV18; D gene uncertain. The CDR3 has 14 amino acids. In germline, CDR1 is KGHSH, CDR2 LQKENI. With 3 bases removed from V and 7 bases from J, the gap between germline ends came to 13 bases. CDR3: CASSPALQMNEQFF. CDR3 coding DNA: TGTGCCAGCTCACCGGCCCTACAAATGAATGAGCAGTTCTTC.

This chain connects TRBV3-1 to TRBJ1-1; D gene ambiguous. Germline lookup yields CDR1 LGHDT and CDR2 YNNKEL (reference sequence). Between the trimmed V and J ends, which lost 2 bases and 5 bases, there was a span of 12 bases. This CDR3 contains 14 residues. This CDR3 is CASSQIEGRTEAFF. CDR3 nucleotide sequence: TGTGCCAGCAGCCAAATTGAGGGTCGGACTGAAGCTTTCTTT.

This sequence joins TRBV7-9 and TRBJ2-6, with a tentative D call TRBD1 (5 bases). The CDR3 is made up of 17 amino acids. Germline CDR1 reads SEHNR; CDR2 reads FQNEAQ (reference sequence). The V end was cut by 2 bases, the J end by 1 base, with 12 bases between. The CDR3 sequence is CASSLWGQISGANVLTF. The DNA of the CDR3 is TGTGCCAGCAGCTTATGGGGCCAAATTTCTGGGGCCAACGTCCTGACTTTC.

V is TRBV5-1 and J is TRBJ2-5, with D perhaps TRBD1 (6 bases). Per germline, CDR1 SGHRS and CDR2 YFSETQ. The CDR3 is made up of 14 amino acids. Trimming cost V 0 bases and J 3 bases, with 9 bases left between them. CDR3 sequence: CASSLATGEETQYF. DNA for the CDR3: TGCGCCAGCAGCTTGGCGACAGGAGAAGAGACCCAGTACTTC.

This chain uses TRBV20-1 with TRBJ1-1, with D unresolved. The CDR3 contains 15 residues. The ends were cut back, 0 bases at V and 0 bases at J, with 11 bases in the middle. Germline-derived CDR1 and CDR2 are DFQATT and SNEGSKA (reference sequence). CDR3 DNA: TGCAGTGCTAGAGATCAAGCAAACATGAACACTGAAGCTTTCTTT. Protein sequence: CSARDQANMNTEAFF.

This clonotype was found a few times. CDR3: CASSQDEGATNEKLFF. CDR3 sequence (DNA): TGCGCCAGCAGCCAAGATGAGGGTGCGACTAATGAAAAACTGTTTTTT. The chain employs TRBV4-1 and TRBJ1-4; D is ambiguous. V lost 0 bases and J lost 2, with 10 bases in between. This CDR3 spans 16 amino acids. Per the germline V gene, CDR1 is MGHRA and CDR2 is YSYEKL.

This chain links TRBV12-3 or TRBV12-4 with TRBJ2-3; 15 bases line up with TRBD2. V was clipped by 8 bases and J by 12 bases; unmatched bases: 6. This CDR3 has 13 amino acids. CDR3 nucleotides: TGTGCCAGCGGGACTAGCGGGGGGTACACCCAGTATTTT. Translation gives CASGTSGGYTQYF.

This clonotype was observed a few times. CDR3 sequence reads: CAWSVYLNYGYTF. In DNA, the CDR3 is TGTGCCTGGAGTGTGTACCTTAACTATGGCTACACCTTC. The chain joins TRBV30 to TRBJ1-2; no clear D. This CDR3 spans 13 amino acids. The germline V and J ends were trimmed by 0 bases and 1 base, with 6 bases remaining between them. The germline V gene has CDR1 GTSNPN and CDR2 SVGIG (reference sequence).

The V gene is TRBV5-1, the J gene TRBJ1-2; D is unclear. The CDR3 sequence is 14 residues long. V was cut by 4 bases and J by 4 bases, with 14 bases left in between. Per the germline V gene, CDR1 is SGHRS and CDR2 is YFSETQ. The CDR3 loop reads CASSPLRTGYGYTF. The DNA of the CDR3 is TGCGCCAGCAGCCCCCTCAGGACTGGCTATGGCTACACCTTC.

The gene calls are TRBV19 and TRBJ2-7; TRBD2 is a possible D gene (5 bases). Trimming removed 4 bases from V and 8 bases from J, with 9 bases in between. The CDR3 sequence is 11 residues long. Germline V CDR1 and CDR2: LNHDA, SQIVND (reference sequence). Here the CDR3 DNA reads TGTGCCAGTAGTACCACCGGGAAGCAGTACTTC. Protein: CASSTTGKQYF.

This clonotype was seen ten or more times. This sequence joins TRBV5-6 and TRBJ2-1; 9 bases fit TRBD1. This CDR3 spans 13 amino acids. Trimming removed 0 bases from V and 8 bases from J; junction bases left unmatched: 0. Per the germline V gene, CDR1 is SGHDT and CDR2 is YYEEEE. CDR3 sequence: CASSLDRGHEQFF. CDR3 nucleotides: TGTGCCAGCAGCTTGGACAGGGGGCATGAGCAGTTCTTC.

The chain recombines TRBV5-5 with TRBJ2-7, with 7 bases fitting TRBD2. J was trimmed by 2 bases and V by 2 bases; bases with no gene match: 7. Germline V gives CDR1 SGHKS, CDR2 YYEKEE (reference sequence). The CDR3 contains 15 residues. As DNA, the CDR3 is TGTGCCAGCAGCTTAACCGGGACTAATGCCTACGAGCAGTACGTC. The encoded protein is CASSLTGTNAYEQYV.

This clonotype appeared a few times. The chain has TRBV5-1 and TRBJ2-3; tentatively, D is TRBD2 (5 bases). The CDR3 has 16 residues. V shed 2 bases and J shed 6 bases, with 19 bases lying between them. CDR1 is SGHRS, CDR2 YFSETQ, per germline. In nucleotides, the CDR3 is TGCGCCAGCAGCTTTACGGGAAGGACGGCCTCGGATACGCAGTATTTT. Translated: CASSFTGRTASDTQYF.

This clonotype was detected a few times. The V call is TRBV5-1, the J call TRBJ2-2; 9 bases are a match to TRBD1. The CDR3 loop spans 15 amino acids. Germline V CDR1 and CDR2: SGHRS, YFSETQ. V was pared by 9 bases and J by 6 bases, with 12 bases of the junction left unmatched. The CDR3 sequence is CATTPGQGSPGELFF. The CDR3 DNA is TGCGCCACAACCCCGGGACAGGGCAGTCCCGGGGAGCTGTTTTTT.

V usage is TRBV6-2 or TRBV6-3 and J usage is TRBJ2-5; TRBD2 matches 8 bases. V lost 2 bases and J lost 5; bases outside the gene matches: 13. The CDR3 totals 17 residues. Germline assignment: CDR1 MNHEY and CDR2 SVGEGT. This chain's CDR3 is CASSYPSRTSRGETQYF. CDR3 sequence (DNA): TGTGCCAGCAGTTACCCGAGTAGGACTAGCAGAGGGGAGACCCAGTACTTC.